This TCR beta chain was sequenced for a study of shared clonotypes between healthy human individuals. The protocol was immunoSEQ multiplex PCR, while the TCRdb copy is restricted to in-frame clones and leaves out a portion. The data hold about 1.4 million clones, with 95% to 97% observed a single time. The sequenced sample was naive CD4+ T cells sorted from blood. The subset here: CD45RA+ positively selected. The receptor was derived from a man under 40 in good health.

The CDR3: CASSLGVAGAETQYF. CDR3 bases: TGCGCCAGCAGCTTGGGGGTGGCGGGAGCAGAGACCCAGTACTTC. The V call is TRBV5-1, the J call TRBJ2-5; the match to TRBD2 covers 7 bases. The length of the CDR3 is 15 residues. Trimming removed 0 bases from V and 4 bases from J; junction bases left unmatched: 6. CDR1 and CDR2 (germline): SGHRS, YFSETQ.